This TCR beta chain is from a study of identical twins. Study-wide results and limits: The authors drew conclusions from cross-sectional statistical analysis rather than following the same donors.

The germline V gene encodes CDR1 SEHNR and CDR2 FQNEAQ (reference sequence). The CDR3 length is 15 residues. With 5 bases clipped from V and 7 bases from J, the junction kept 10 bases outside the gene matches. TCRdb called the 5' RACE reads again in MiXCR, with one record for every CDR3 protein. The sample carries more than 400,000 distinct CDR3 sequences, around 15% recorded once. Of note for this clonotype: As yet, its antigen is unknown.

The same data also contributed to another study, on yellow fever vaccine responses in identical twins.

The receptor comes from a young woman in good health. Sample: CD4+ T cells sorted from blood. The chain couples TRBV7-9 to TRBJ2-1; 8 bases fit TRBD2. In DNA form, the CDR3 reads TGTGCCAGCAGCGGAGCGGGAGTTCGTTCAAATGAGCAGTTCTTC. It codes for CASSGAGVRSNEQFF.